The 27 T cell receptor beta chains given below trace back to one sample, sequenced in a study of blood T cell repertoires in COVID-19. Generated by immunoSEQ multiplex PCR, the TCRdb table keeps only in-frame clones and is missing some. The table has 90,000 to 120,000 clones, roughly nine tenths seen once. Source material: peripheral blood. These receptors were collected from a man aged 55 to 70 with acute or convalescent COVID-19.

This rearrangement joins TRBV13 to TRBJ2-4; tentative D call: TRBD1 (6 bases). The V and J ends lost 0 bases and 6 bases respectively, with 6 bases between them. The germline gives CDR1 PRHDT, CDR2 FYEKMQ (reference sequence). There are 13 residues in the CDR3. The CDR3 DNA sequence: TGTGCCAGCAGCTTAGGGGACAGAAACATTCAGTACTTC. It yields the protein CASSLGDRNIQYF.

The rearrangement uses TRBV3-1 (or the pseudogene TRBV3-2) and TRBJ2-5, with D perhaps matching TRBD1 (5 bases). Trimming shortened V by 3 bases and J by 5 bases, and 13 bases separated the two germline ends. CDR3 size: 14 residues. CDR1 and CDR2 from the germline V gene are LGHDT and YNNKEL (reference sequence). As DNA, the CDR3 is TGTGCCAGCAGCCAGGACACATCTGGGGAGACCCAGTACTTC. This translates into CASSQDTSGETQYF.

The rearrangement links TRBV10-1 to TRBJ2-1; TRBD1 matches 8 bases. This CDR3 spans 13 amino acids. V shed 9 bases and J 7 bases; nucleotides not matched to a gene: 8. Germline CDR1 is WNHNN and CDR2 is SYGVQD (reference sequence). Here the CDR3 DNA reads TGCGCCAGTAGACAGGGGATCGGGAATGAGCAGTTCTTC. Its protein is CASRQGIGNEQFF.

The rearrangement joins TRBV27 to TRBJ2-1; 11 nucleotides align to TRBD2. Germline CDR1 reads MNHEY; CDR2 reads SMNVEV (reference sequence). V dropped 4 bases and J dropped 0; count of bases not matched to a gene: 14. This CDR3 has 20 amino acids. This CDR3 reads CASSSKGTSGALSSYNEQFF. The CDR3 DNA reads TGTGCCAGCAGTTCAAAAGGGACTAGCGGAGCCCTGAGCTCCTACAATGAGCAGTTCTTC.

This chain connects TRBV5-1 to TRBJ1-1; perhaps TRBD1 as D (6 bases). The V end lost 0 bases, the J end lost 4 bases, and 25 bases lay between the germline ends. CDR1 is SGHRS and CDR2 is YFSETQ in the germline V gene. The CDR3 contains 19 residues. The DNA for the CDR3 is TGCGCCAGCAGCTTGGAAGGGCCAACAGGGAATCAATATGGCACTGAAGCTTTCTTT. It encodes CASSLEGPTGNQYGTEAFF.

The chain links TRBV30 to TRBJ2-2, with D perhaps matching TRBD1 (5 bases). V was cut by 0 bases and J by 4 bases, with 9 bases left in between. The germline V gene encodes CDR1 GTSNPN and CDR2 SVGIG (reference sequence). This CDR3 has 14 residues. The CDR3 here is CAWSVSRATGELFF. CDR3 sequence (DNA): TGTGCCTGGAGTGTATCCAGGGCCACCGGGGAGCTGTTTTTT. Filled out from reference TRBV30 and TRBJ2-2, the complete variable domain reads SQTIHQWPATLVQPVGSPLSLECTVEGTSNPNLYWYRQAAGRGLQLLFYSVGIGQISSEVPQNLSASRPQDRQFILSSKKLLLSDSGFYLCAWSVSRATGELFFGEGSRLTVL.

Written as DNA, the CDR3 is TGCGCCAGCAGCCTAGGAGCGGGAGGCCTAGCCAAAAACATTCAGTACTTC. Translating it yields CASSLGAGGLAKNIQYF. The gene calls are TRBV5-1 and TRBJ2-4; TRBD2 matches at 9 bases. Germline CDR1 reads SGHRS; CDR2 reads YFSETQ. Trimming removed 4 bases from V and 0 bases from J; junction bases left unmatched: 8. The CDR3 is made up of 17 amino acids.

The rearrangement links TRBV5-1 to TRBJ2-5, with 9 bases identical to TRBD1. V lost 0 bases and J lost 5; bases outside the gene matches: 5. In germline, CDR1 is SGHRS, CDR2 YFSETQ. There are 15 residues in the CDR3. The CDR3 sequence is CASSLGDREVETQYF. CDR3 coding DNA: TGCGCCAGCAGCTTGGGGGACAGGGAGGTCGAGACCCAGTACTTC.

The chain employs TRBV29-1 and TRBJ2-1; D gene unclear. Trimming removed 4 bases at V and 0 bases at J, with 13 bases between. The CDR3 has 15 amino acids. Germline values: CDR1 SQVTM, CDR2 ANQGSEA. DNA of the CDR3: TGCAGCGTTGCCCCGACTTCCAGCTCCTACAATGAGCAGTTCTTC. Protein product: CSVAPTSSSYNEQFF.

DNA for the CDR3: TGTGCCAGCTCGTGGGGGGACACTGAAGCTTTCTTT. Residues: CASSWGDTEAFF. This chain joins TRBV18 and TRBJ1-1; possibly TRBD1 for D (5 bases). This CDR3 has 12 residues. V lost 6 bases, J lost 3 bases, and 8 bases lay in between. Germline loops: CDR1 KGHSH, CDR2 LQKENI. Full variable domain (remainder filled in from reference TRBV18 and TRBJ1-1): NAGVMQNPRHLVRRRGQEARLRCSPMKGHSHVYWYRQLPEEGLKFMVYLQKENIIDESGMPKERFSAEFPKEGPSILRIQQVVRGDSAAYFCASSWGDTEAFFGQGTRLTVV.

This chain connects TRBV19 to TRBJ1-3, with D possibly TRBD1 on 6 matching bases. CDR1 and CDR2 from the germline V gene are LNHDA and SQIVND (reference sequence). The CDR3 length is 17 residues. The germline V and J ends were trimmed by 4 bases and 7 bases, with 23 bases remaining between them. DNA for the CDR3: TGTGCCAGTAGTAGAAAAGACAGGAGTTATTCCCGGAACACCATATATTTT. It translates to CASSRKDRSYSRNTIYF.

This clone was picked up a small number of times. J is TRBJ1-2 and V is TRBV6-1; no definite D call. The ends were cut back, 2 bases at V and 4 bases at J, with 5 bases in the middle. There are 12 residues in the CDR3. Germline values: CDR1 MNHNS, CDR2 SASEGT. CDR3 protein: CASSEHSYGYTF. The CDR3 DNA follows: TGTGCCAGCAGTGAACACAGCTATGGCTACACCTTC.

The CDR3 DNA sequence: TGTGCCAGCAGTCGCAGGGGAGAACACAATCAGCCCCAGCATTTT. This gives the protein CASSRRGEHNQPQHF. V and J are TRBV28 and TRBJ1-5; D might be TRBD1 (6 bases). From germline, CDR1 is MDHEN and CDR2 SYDVKM. This CDR3 contains 15 residues. Trimming left V 5 bases short and J 3 bases short, with 14 bases between.

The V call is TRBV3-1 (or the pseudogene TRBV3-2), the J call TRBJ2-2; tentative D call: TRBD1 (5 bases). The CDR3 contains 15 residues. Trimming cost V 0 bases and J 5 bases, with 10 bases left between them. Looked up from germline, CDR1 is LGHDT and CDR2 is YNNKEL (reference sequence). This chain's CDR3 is CASSQDRQRTGELFF. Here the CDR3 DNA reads TGTGCCAGCAGCCAAGACAGACAGAGGACCGGGGAGCTGTTTTTT.

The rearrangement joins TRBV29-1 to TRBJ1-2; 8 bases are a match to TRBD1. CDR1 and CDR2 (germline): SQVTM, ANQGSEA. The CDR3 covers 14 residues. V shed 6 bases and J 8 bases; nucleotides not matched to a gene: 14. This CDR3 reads CSVGDRGFLSGYTF. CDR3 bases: TGCAGCGTCGGAGACAGGGGATTCCTCTCCGGCTACACCTTC.

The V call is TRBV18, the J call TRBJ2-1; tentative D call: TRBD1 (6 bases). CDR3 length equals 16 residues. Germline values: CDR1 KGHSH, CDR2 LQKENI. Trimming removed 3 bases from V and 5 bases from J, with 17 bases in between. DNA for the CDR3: TGTGCCAGCTCACCCCTGTACAGGGACCAAAACAATGAGCAGTTCTTC. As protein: CASSPLYRDQNNEQFF. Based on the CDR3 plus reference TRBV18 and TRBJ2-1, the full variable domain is NAGVMQNPRHLVRRRGQEARLRCSPMKGHSHVYWYRQLPEEGLKFMVYLQKENIIDESGMPKERFSAEFPKEGPSILRIQQVVRGDSAAYFCASSPLYRDQNNEQFFGPGTRLTVL.

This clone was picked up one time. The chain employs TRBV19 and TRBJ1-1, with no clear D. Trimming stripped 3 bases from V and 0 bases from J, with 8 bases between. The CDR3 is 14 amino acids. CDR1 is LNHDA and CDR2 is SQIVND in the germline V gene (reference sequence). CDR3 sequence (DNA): TGTGCCAGTAGTATCTACAGAGTGAACACTGAAGCTTTCTTT. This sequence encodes CASSIYRVNTEAFF. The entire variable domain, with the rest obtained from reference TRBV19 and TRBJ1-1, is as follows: DGGITQSPKYLFRKEGQNVTLSCEQNLNHDAMYWYRQDPGQGLRLIYYSQIVNDFQKGDIAEGYSVSREKKESFPLTVTSAQKNPTAFYLCASSIYRVNTEAFFGQGTRLTVV.

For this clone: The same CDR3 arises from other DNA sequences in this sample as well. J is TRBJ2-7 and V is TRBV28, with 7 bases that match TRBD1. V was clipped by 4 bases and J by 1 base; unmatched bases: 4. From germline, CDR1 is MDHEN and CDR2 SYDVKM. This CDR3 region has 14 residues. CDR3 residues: CASSSPGQSYEQYF. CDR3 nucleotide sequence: TGTGCCAGCAGTTCACCGGGACAGTCCTACGAGCAGTACTTC.

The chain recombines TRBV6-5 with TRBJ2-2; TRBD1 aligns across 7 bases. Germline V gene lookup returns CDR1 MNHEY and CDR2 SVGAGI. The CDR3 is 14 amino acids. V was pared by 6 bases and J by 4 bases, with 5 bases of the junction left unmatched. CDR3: CASRDRALTGELFF. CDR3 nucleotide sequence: TGTGCCAGCAGAGACAGGGCCCTCACCGGGGAGCTGTTTTTT.

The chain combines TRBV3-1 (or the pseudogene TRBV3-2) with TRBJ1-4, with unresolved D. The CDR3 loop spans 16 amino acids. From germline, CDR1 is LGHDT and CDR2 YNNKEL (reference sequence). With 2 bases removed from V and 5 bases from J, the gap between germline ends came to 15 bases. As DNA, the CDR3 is TGTGCCAGCAGCCAAAACCTGAGAGGGAGAAATGAAAAACTGTTTTTT. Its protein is CASSQNLRGRNEKLFF.

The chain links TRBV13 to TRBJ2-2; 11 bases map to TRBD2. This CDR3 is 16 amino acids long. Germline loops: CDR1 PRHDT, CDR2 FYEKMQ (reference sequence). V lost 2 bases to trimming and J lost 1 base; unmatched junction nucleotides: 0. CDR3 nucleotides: TGTGCCAGCAGCTTACTAGCGGGAGGGAACACCGGGGAGCTGTTTTTT. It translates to CASSLLAGGNTGELFF.

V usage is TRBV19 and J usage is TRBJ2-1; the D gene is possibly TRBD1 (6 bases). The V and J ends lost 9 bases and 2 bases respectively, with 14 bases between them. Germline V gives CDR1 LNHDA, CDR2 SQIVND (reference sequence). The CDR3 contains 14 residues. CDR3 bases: TGTGCCAGCGGACAGACGTCGACCTACAATGAGCAGTTCTTC. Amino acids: CASGQTSTYNEQFF.

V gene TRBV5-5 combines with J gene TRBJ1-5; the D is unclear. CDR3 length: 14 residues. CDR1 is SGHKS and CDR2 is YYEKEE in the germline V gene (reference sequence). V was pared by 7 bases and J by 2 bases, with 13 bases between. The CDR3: CASAGNAGNQPQHF. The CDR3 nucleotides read TGTGCCAGCGCCGGCAATGCGGGCAATCAGCCCCAGCATTTT.

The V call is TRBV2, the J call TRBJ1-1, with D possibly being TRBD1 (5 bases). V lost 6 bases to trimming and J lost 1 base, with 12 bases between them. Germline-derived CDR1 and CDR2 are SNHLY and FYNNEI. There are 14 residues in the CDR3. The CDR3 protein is CASSLRQTNTEAFF. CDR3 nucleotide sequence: TGTGCCAGCAGCCTCAGACAGACGAACACTGAAGCTTTCTTT. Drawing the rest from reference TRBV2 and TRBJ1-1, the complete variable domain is EPEVTQTPSHQVTQMGQEVILRCVPISNHLYFYWYRQILGQKVEFLVSFYNNEISEKSEIFDDQFSVERPDGSNFTLKIRSTKLEDSAMYFCASSLRQTNTEAFFGQGTRLTVV.

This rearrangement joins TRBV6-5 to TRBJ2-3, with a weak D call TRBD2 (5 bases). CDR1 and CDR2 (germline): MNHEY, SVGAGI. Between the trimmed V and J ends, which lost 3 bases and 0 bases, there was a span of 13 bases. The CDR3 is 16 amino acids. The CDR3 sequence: CASSYSSRASTDTQYF. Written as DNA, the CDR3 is TGTGCCAGCAGTTATTCTAGCCGCGCTAGCACAGATACGCAGTATTTT.

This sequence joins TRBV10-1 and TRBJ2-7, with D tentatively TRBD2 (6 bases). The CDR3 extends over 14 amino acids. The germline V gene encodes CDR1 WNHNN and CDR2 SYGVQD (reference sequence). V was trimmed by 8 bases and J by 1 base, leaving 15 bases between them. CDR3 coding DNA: TGCGCCAGCCCTGGGGGAGGTATATCCTACGAGCAGTACTTC. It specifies CASPGGGISYEQYF.

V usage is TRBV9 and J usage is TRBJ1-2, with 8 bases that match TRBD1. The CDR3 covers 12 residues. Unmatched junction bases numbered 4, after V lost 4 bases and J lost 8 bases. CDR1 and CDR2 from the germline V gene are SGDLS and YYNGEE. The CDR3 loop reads CASSTGGWGYTF. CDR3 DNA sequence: TGTGCCAGCAGCACAGGGGGTTGGGGCTACACCTTC. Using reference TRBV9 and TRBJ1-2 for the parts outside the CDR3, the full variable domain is DSGVTQTPKHLITATGQRVTLRCSPRSGDLSVYWYQQSLDQGLQFLIQYYNGEERAKGNILERFSAQQFPDLHSELNLSSLELGDSALYFCASSTGGWGYTFGSGTRLTVV.